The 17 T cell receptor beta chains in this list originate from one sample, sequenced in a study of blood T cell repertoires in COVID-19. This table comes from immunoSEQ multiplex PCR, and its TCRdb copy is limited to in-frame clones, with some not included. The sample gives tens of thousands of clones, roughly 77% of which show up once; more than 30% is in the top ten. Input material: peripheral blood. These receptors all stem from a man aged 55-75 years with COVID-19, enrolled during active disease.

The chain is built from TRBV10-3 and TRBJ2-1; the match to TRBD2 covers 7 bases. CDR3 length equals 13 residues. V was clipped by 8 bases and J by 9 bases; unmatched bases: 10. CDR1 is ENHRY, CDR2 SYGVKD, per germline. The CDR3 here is CAIWTGGDGEQFF. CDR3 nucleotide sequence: TGTGCCATCTGGACGGGGGGAGACGGTGAGCAGTTCTTC.

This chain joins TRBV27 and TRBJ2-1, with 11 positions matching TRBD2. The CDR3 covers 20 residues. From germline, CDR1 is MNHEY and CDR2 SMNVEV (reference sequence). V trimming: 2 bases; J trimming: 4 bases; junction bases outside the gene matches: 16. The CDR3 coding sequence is TGTGCCAGCAGTTTAACGGAATTAGCGGGAGGGCCGAGTACTTACAATGAGCAGTTCTTC. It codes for CASSLTELAGGPSTYNEQFF.

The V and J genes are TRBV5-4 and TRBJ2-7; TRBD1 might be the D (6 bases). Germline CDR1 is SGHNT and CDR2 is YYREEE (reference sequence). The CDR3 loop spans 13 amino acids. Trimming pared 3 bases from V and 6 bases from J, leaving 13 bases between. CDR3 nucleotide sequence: TGTGCCAGCAGCTCCCAGGGGAACGGCGAGCAGTACTTC. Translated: CASSSQGNGEQYF.

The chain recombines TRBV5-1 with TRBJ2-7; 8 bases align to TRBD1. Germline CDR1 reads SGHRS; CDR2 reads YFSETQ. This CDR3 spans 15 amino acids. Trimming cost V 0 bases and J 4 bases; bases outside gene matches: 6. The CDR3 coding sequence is TGCGCCAGCAGCTTGGGGCAGGGGGCACAATACGAGCAGTACTTC. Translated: CASSLGQGAQYEQYF.

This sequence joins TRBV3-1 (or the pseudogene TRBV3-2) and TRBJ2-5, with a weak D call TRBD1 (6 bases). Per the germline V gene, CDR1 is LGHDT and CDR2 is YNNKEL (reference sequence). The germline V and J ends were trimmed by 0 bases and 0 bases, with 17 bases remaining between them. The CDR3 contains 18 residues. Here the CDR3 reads CASSQEYLRDTYQETQYF. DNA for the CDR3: TGTGCCAGCAGCCAAGAATACCTCCGGGACACGTACCAAGAGACCCAGTACTTC.

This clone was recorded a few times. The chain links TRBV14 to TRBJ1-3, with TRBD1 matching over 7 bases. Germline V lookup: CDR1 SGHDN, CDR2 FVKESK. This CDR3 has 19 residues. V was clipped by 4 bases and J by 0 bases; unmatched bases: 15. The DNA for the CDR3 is TGTGCCAGCAGCCTGAGACAGGGATTTCTTGGCAACTCTGGAAACACCATATATTTT. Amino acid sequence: CASSLRQGFLGNSGNTIYF. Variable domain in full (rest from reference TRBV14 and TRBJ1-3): EAGVTQFPSHSVIEKGQTVTLRCDPISGHDNLYWYRRVMGKEIKFLLHFVKESKQDESGMPNNRFLAERTGGTYSTLKVQPAELEDSGVYFCASSLRQGFLGNSGNTIYFGEGSWLTVV.

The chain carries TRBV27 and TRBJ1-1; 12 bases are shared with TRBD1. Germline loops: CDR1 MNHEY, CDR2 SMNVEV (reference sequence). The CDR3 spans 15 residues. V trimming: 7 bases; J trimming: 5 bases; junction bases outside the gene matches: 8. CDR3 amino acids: CASTHRDRGHTEAFF. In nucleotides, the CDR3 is TGTGCCAGCACTCACCGGGACAGGGGGCATACTGAAGCTTTCTTT.

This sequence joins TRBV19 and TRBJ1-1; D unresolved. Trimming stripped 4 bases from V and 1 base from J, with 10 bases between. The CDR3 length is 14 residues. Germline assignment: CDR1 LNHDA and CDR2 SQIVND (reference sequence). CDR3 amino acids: CASSTDMRNTEAFF. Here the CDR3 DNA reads TGTGCCAGTAGTACCGACATGCGGAACACTGAAGCTTTCTTT.

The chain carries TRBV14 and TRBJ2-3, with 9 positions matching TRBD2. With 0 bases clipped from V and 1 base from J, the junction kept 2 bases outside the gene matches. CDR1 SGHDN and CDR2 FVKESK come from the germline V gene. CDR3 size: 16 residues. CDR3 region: CASSQDGGRGTDTQYF. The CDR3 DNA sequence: TGTGCCAGCAGCCAAGATGGCGGGAGGGGCACAGATACGCAGTATTTT.

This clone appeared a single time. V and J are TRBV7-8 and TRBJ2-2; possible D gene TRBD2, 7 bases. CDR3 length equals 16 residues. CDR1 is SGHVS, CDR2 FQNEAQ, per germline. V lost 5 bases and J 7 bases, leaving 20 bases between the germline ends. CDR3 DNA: TGTGCCAGCAGCCCCCAATCGGGGGGCCAGGGCGGGGAGCTGTTTTTT. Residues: CASSPQSGGQGGELFF.

The CDR3 here is CASSSEGAPNSPLHF. CDR3 nucleotide sequence: TGCGCCAGCAGCTCGGAAGGGGCCCCCAATTCACCCCTCCACTTT. The chain carries TRBV5-1 and TRBJ1-6; D might be TRBD1 (5 bases). This CDR3 region has 15 residues. Per the germline V gene, CDR1 is SGHRS and CDR2 is YFSETQ. V shed 3 bases and J shed 7 bases, with 14 bases lying between them.

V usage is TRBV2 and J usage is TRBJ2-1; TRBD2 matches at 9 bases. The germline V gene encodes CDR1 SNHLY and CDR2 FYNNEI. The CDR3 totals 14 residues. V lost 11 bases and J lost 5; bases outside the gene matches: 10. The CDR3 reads CARQPTSGNNEQFF. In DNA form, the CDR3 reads TGTGCCCGCCAGCCGACTAGCGGCAACAATGAGCAGTTCTTC.

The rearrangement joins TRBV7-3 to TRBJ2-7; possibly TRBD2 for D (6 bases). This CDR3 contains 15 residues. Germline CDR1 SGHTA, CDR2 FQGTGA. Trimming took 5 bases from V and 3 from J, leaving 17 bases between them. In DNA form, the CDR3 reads TGTGCCAGCAGCCAAAATGCGGGGATTCTCTACGAGCAGTACTTC. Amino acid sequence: CASSQNAGILYEQYF. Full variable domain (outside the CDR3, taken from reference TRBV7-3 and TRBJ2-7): GAGVSQTPSNKVTEKGKYVELRCDPISGHTALYWYRQSLGQGPEFLIYFQGTGAADDSGLPNDRFFAVRPEGSVSTLKIQRTERGDSAVYLCASSQNAGILYEQYFGPGTRLTVT.

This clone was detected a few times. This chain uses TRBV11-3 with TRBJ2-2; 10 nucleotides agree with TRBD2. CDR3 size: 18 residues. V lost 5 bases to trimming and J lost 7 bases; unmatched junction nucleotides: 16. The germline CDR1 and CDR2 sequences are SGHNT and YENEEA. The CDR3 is CASSLAGSGRVSGGELFF. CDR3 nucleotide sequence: TGTGCCAGCAGCCTCGCCGGGAGCGGGAGGGTATCCGGCGGGGAGCTGTTTTTT.

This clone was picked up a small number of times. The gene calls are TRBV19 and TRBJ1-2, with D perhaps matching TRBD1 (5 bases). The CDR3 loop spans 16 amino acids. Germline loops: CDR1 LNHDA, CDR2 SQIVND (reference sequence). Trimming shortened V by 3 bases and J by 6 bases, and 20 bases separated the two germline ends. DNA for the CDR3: TGTGCCAGTAGTATGGGTCCCTCCCAGGGCGTCAATGGCTACACCTTC. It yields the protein CASSMGPSQGVNGYTF.

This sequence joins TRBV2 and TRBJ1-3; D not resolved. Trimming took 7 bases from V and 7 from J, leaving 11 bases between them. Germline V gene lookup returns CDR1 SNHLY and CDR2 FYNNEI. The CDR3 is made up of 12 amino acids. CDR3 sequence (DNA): TGTGCCAGCAAGGAGAACGGGAACACCATATATTTT. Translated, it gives CASKENGNTIYF.

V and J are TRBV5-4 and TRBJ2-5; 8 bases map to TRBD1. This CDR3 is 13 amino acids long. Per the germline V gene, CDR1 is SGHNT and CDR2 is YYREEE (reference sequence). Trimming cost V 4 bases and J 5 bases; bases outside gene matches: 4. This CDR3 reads CASSGQGWETQYF. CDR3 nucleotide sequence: TGTGCCAGCAGCGGACAGGGCTGGGAGACCCAGTACTTC.